Listed below are T cell receptor beta chains from one sample, sequenced in a study of T cell responses to AZD1222 COVID-19 vaccine. The repertoire was sequenced with immunoSEQ multiplex PCR; TCRdb's copy has only in-frame clones and lacks some. The data hold about 150,000 clones, with roughly 91% observed a single time. This sample comprised peripheral blood, obtained 28 days after the second AZD1222 dose. The receptors stem from an adult who received the AZD1222 COVID-19 vaccine. Both conserved end residues are part of each CDR3. D genes are given only for firm matches. Clone size is given for some rows only: seen once, a few or many times, or a class if the clone is expanded.

v_call: TRBV6-5; j_call: TRBJ2-7; clone_size: NA; d_call: NA; cdr3_aa: CASRWPFGEQYF; cdr3_nt: TGTGCCAGCCGCTGGCCTTTCGGCGAGCAGTACTTC
v_call: TRBV5-4; j_call: TRBJ1-2; clone_size: NA; d_call: NA; cdr3_aa: CASSLVVGALNGYTF; cdr3_nt: TGTGCCAGCAGCTTGGTAGTGGGGGCCCTAAATGGCTACACCTTC
v_call: TRBV9; j_call: TRBJ2-2; clone_size: NA; d_call: NA; cdr3_aa: CASSVGRNTGELFF; cdr3_nt: TGTGCCAGCAGCGTAGGCCGGAACACCGGGGAGCTGTTTTTT
v_call: TRBV14; j_call: TRBJ1-1; clone_size: once; d_call: NA; cdr3_aa: CASSQRGAVGNTEAFF; cdr3_nt: TGTGCCAGCAGCCAAAGGGGGGCGGTGGGGAACACTGAAGCTTTCTTT
v_call: TRBV11-3; j_call: TRBJ2-6; clone_size: NA; d_call: NA; cdr3_aa: CASSPTPGWRKSGANVLTF; cdr3_nt: TGTGCCAGCAGCCCAACCCCCGGGTGGAGGAAATCTGGGGCCAACGTCCTGACTTTC
v_call: TRBV7-9; j_call: TRBJ1-3; clone_size: NA; d_call: TRBD1; cdr3_aa: CASSRQGARGNTIYF; cdr3_nt: TGTGCCAGCAGCCGTCAGGGGGCGCGAGGAAACACCATATATTTT
v_call: TRBV10-3; j_call: TRBJ1-1; clone_size: NA; d_call: NA; cdr3_aa: CAISSQPNTEAFF; cdr3_nt: TGTGCCATCAGCTCACAGCCGAACACTGAAGCTTTCTTT
v_call: TRBV21-1; j_call: TRBJ1-5; clone_size: NA; d_call: NA; cdr3_aa: CAPERPGNQPQHF; cdr3_nt: TGTGCCCCCGAGAGACCGGGCAATCAGCCCCAGCATTTT
v_call: TRBV6-5; j_call: TRBJ1-5; clone_size: NA; d_call: NA; cdr3_aa: CASRAMGVFNQPQHF; cdr3_nt: TGTGCCAGCAGGGCCATGGGGGTCTTCAATCAGCCCCAGCATTTT
v_call: TRBV9; j_call: TRBJ2-3; clone_size: NA; d_call: TRBD1; cdr3_aa: CASSVEGGQGPDTQYF; cdr3_nt: TGTGCCAGCAGCGTAGAAGGGGGACAGGGGCCAGATACGCAGTATTTT
v_call: TRBV3-1/TRBV3-2; j_call: TRBJ1-5; clone_size: NA; d_call: NA; cdr3_aa: CASSQDARGSGQHF; cdr3_nt: TGTGCCAGCAGCCAAGATGCGAGGGGCTCGGGCCAGCATTTT
v_call: TRBV5-1; j_call: TRBJ1-2; clone_size: NA; d_call: NA; cdr3_aa: CASSLGQTSYGYTF; cdr3_nt: TGCGCCAGCAGCTTGGGGCAGACATCCTATGGCTACACCTTC
v_call: TRBV9; j_call: TRBJ2-5; clone_size: NA; d_call: NA; cdr3_aa: CASSVFGSQETQYF; cdr3_nt: TGTGCCAGCAGCGTATTCGGGAGTCAAGAGACCCAGTACTTC
v_call: TRBV30; j_call: TRBJ2-7; clone_size: once; d_call: NA; cdr3_aa: CAWSEGTASSYEQYF; cdr3_nt: TGTGCCTGGAGCGAAGGTACCGCAAGCTCCTACGAGCAGTACTTC
v_call: TRBV30; j_call: TRBJ2-1; clone_size: NA; d_call: TRBD2; cdr3_aa: CAWSDTSGRYNEQFF; cdr3_nt: TGTGCCTGGAGCGATACTAGCGGGAGGTACAATGAGCAGTTCTTC
v_call: TRBV6-6; j_call: TRBJ1-2; clone_size: NA; d_call: TRBD1; cdr3_aa: CASRGQGAYYGYTF; cdr3_nt: TGTGCCAGCAGAGGACAGGGGGCTTACTATGGCTACACCTTC
v_call: TRBV5-1; j_call: TRBJ1-6; clone_size: once; d_call: NA; cdr3_aa: CASSLSTSYNSPLHF; cdr3_nt: TGCGCCAGCAGCTTGTCCACGTCCTATAATTCACCCCTCCACTTT
v_call: TRBV7-3; j_call: TRBJ2-3; clone_size: NA; d_call: TRBD2; cdr3_aa: CASRQGGEDTQYF; cdr3_nt: TGTGCCAGCAGGCAGGGAGGGGAGGATACGCAGTATTTT
v_call: TRBV4-1; j_call: TRBJ1-4; clone_size: NA; d_call: NA; cdr3_aa: CASSVGWRGSEGWYNEKLFF; cdr3_nt: TGCGCCAGCAGCGTTGGATGGAGGGGGTCCGAAGGATGGTATAATGAAAAACTGTTTTTT
v_call: TRBV19; j_call: TRBJ1-5; clone_size: NA; d_call: NA; cdr3_aa: CASSISGQQDQPQHF; cdr3_nt: TGTGCCAGTAGTATTTCCGGACAGCAGGATCAGCCCCAGCATTTT
v_call: TRBV9; j_call: TRBJ1-6; clone_size: NA; d_call: TRBD1; cdr3_aa: CASSVAGGRGLLNSPLHF; cdr3_nt: TGTGCCAGCAGCGTAGCAGGCGGCAGGGGGCTTTTGAATTCACCCCTCCACTTT
v_call: TRBV24-1; j_call: TRBJ2-3; clone_size: NA; d_call: TRBD2; cdr3_aa: CATSDSGTSGGFHTQYF; cdr3_nt: TGTGCCACCAGTGATTCTGGGACTAGCGGTGGCTTTCATACGCAGTATTTT
v_call: TRBV27; j_call: TRBJ2-7; clone_size: NA; d_call: NA; cdr3_aa: CASSPFNGLYEQYF; cdr3_nt: TGTGCCAGCAGTCCTTTCAATGGACTGTACGAGCAGTACTTC
v_call: TRBV12-3/TRBV12-4; j_call: TRBJ1-1; clone_size: NA; d_call: NA; cdr3_aa: CASSRRQSEAFF; cdr3_nt: TGTGCCAGCAGTCGCAGACAGAGTGAAGCTTTCTTT
v_call: TRBV16; j_call: TRBJ2-3; clone_size: NA; d_call: TRBD2; cdr3_aa: CASSHPDGGTDTQYF; cdr3_nt: TGTGCCAGCAGCCACCCCGACGGGGGGACAGATACGCAGTATTTT
v_call: TRBV4-1; j_call: TRBJ2-3; clone_size: NA; d_call: NA; cdr3_aa: CASSQDPPDTQYF; cdr3_nt: TGCGCCAGCAGCCAAGACCCCCCAGATACGCAGTATTTT
v_call: TRBV5-1; j_call: TRBJ2-3; clone_size: NA; d_call: TRBD1; cdr3_aa: CASSLGDRGTPDTQYF; cdr3_nt: TGCGCCAGCAGCTTGGGAGACAGGGGAACCCCAGATACGCAGTATTTT
v_call: TRBV9; j_call: TRBJ2-4; clone_size: NA; d_call: NA; cdr3_aa: CASSVDWVKNIQYF; cdr3_nt: TGTGCCAGCAGCGTAGACTGGGTCAAAAACATTCAGTACTTC
v_call: TRBV19; j_call: TRBJ1-5; clone_size: NA; d_call: NA; cdr3_aa: CASSMSGTGGGNQPQHF; cdr3_nt: TGTGCCAGTAGTATGTCCGGGACTGGGGGAGGCAATCAGCCCCAGCATTTT
v_call: TRBV14; j_call: TRBJ1-1; clone_size: NA; d_call: TRBD1; cdr3_aa: CASSPRQGNMNTEAFF; cdr3_nt: TGTGCCAGCAGCCCTCGACAGGGGAACATGAACACTGAAGCTTTCTTT
v_call: TRBV2; j_call: TRBJ1-2; clone_size: NA; d_call: TRBD1; cdr3_aa: CASRDYRGGYTF; cdr3_nt: TGTGCCAGCAGGGATTACAGGGGCGGCTACACCTTC
v_call: TRBV29-1; j_call: TRBJ1-5; clone_size: once; d_call: NA; cdr3_aa: CSVTTGSGQPQHF; cdr3_nt: TGCAGCGTGACCACAGGGTCCGGGCAGCCCCAGCATTTT
v_call: TRBV7-3; j_call: TRBJ2-1; clone_size: NA; d_call: TRBD2; cdr3_aa: CASSEISGVEQFF; cdr3_nt: TGTGCCAGCAGCGAGATTAGCGGGGTGGAGCAGTTCTTC
v_call: TRBV19; j_call: TRBJ2-7; clone_size: NA; d_call: NA; cdr3_aa: CASSALGASSYEQYF; cdr3_nt: TGTGCCAGTAGTGCCTTGGGGGCCAGCTCCTACGAGCAGTACTTC
v_call: TRBV23-1; j_call: TRBJ1-3; clone_size: NA; d_call: NA; cdr3_aa: CASSRSGPGNTIYF; cdr3_nt: TGCGCCAGCAGTCGGTCCGGGCCCGGAAACACCATATATTTT
v_call: TRBV19; j_call: TRBJ1-6; clone_size: NA; d_call: NA; cdr3_aa: CASSIAGESPLHF; cdr3_nt: TGTGCCAGTAGTATAGCGGGAGAGTCACCCCTCCACTTT
v_call: TRBV2; j_call: TRBJ1-2; clone_size: once; d_call: NA; cdr3_aa: CASRDSGSWYGYTF; cdr3_nt: TGTGCCAGCAGAGACTCGGGGTCCTGGTATGGCTACACCTTC
v_call: TRBV7-3; j_call: TRBJ1-5; clone_size: NA; d_call: NA; cdr3_aa: CASSLKGNQPQHF; cdr3_nt: TGTGCCAGCAGCTTAAAAGGGAATCAGCCCCAGCATTTT
v_call: TRBV18; j_call: TRBJ2-1; clone_size: NA; d_call: NA; cdr3_aa: CASSPFRASSYNEQFF; cdr3_nt: TGTGCCAGCTCACCATTTCGGGCAAGCTCCTACAATGAGCAGTTCTTC
v_call: TRBV7-4; j_call: TRBJ1-4; clone_size: NA; d_call: NA; cdr3_aa: CASSPRTSNEKLFF; cdr3_nt: TGTGCCAGCAGCCCTCGGACCTCTAATGAAAAACTGTTTTTT
v_call: TRBV7-2; j_call: TRBJ1-1; clone_size: NA; d_call: NA; cdr3_aa: CASSLTATNTEAFF; cdr3_nt: TGTGCCAGCAGCTTAACAGCGACGAACACTGAAGCTTTCTTT
v_call: TRBV2; j_call: TRBJ2-5; clone_size: NA; d_call: NA; cdr3_aa: CASCEGGGGETQYF; cdr3_nt: TGTGCCAGCTGTGAAGGGGGGGGCGGGGAGACCCAGTACTTC
v_call: TRBV2; j_call: TRBJ1-2; clone_size: few; d_call: NA; cdr3_aa: CATRTLTGYGYTF; cdr3_nt: TGTGCCACTCGGACCCTCACGGGGTATGGCTACACCTTC
v_call: TRBV7-8; j_call: TRBJ1-5; clone_size: NA; d_call: NA; cdr3_aa: CASSRETGGVGQPQHF; cdr3_nt: TGTGCCAGCAGCAGAGAGACCGGGGGAGTTGGTCAGCCCCAGCATTTT
v_call: TRBV7-9; j_call: TRBJ1-3; clone_size: few; d_call: NA; cdr3_aa: CASSFAGSGNTIYF; cdr3_nt: TGTGCCAGCAGCTTCGCAGGGTCTGGAAACACCATATATTTT
v_call: TRBV5-4; j_call: TRBJ2-2; clone_size: NA; d_call: TRBD1; cdr3_aa: CASSQGQGVTGELFF; cdr3_nt: TGTGCCAGCAGCCAGGGACAGGGCGTCACCGGGGAGCTGTTTTTT
v_call: TRBV29-1; j_call: TRBJ1-1; clone_size: NA; d_call: NA; cdr3_aa: CSFREGVGRTEAFF; cdr3_nt: TGCAGCTTCCGCGAGGGGGTTGGTCGCACTGAAGCTTTCTTT